This T cell receptor (beta chain) is drawn from a study of blood T cell repertoires in COVID-19 (dated by TCRdb to the early 2020s). Some background on the complete study: Samples covering the acute and convalescent phases of COVID-19 were provided by collaborators in the United States, Italy and Spain. The material from the prospective study consisted of cDNA or gDNA derived from T cells, B-cell-depleted T cells, or PBMCs. Subjects who had been exposed to COVID-19, were actively infected with it, or had recovered from it provided the deeply sampled blood TCRbeta repertoires that made up the dataset. A freely available public database, intended as a resource for researchers studying the immune response to SARS-CoV-2, is where the repertoires were released. Samples came from the ongoing ImmuneRACE study (first 160 participants) plus 1,254 subjects from 6 global collaborators. Nearly every sample came with metadata listing a de-identified subject ID, COVID-19 status, age in years and sex. HLA class I and class II types, where available, came from metadata supplied by the sample provider rather than from assay-based typing.

In the prospective study, participants were about 18 to 89 years old, resided in about two dozen geographic areas of the United States, and were enrolled through a virtual design. To assign participants to cohorts, the prospective study relied on clinical history that participants themselves reported in a screening survey and a study questionnaire. A participant counted as exposed if, within 2 weeks of entering the study, that participant had been in contact with someone who had a PCR-confirmed or clinician-diagnosed COVID-19 case. Each participant in the prospective study had whole blood, serum and a nasopharyngeal or oropharyngeal swab collected by mobile phlebotomists. Participants in the prospective study had the option to provide additional blood draws and questionnaires over a 2-month period. Prospective study blood samples were shipped either frozen or at room temperature before DNA extraction.

CDR1 MGHDK and CDR2 SYGVNS are derived from the germline V gene. From its cysteine to its phenylalanine, the CDR3 spans 14 amino acids. Only the CDR3 DNA is retained, 42 bases long and in frame from the first base. V gives up 4 bases and J gives up 6 bases, and the segment between their germline ends measures 15 bases. Results and caveats for the whole study, not just this receptor: Clinical and demographic metadata were provided uncurated, with the amount varying by source and participant.

TCRbeta CDR3 regions were amplified from genomic DNA using the immunoSEQ Assay, a bias-controlled multiplex PCR. As for the original processing: Within the assay, amplification of reference gene primers was used to estimate how many nucleated cells each sample contained. To quantify the absolute abundance of each unique TCRbeta CDR3 rearrangement, sequence reads were collapsed and filtered. Productive Simpson clonality was computed per sample as the square root of Simpson's diversity index over productive rearrangements. TCRdb holds this immuneACCESS table with in-frame rearrangements only. Some clones are missing; in checked studies, unresolved V genes explain under half, and the rest has no known cause. Clone size and the V and J calls come from that table; the DNA yielded D and trimming. The sample table contains 200,000 to 250,000 clones; only one count was recorded for about 80% of them. The ten largest account for approximately 4% of the sample.

This clone showed up just once. The antigen it recognizes is unknown. The sample holds no much larger clone one base away, and base qualities are not on file. Material: PBMCs or T cells enriched from blood (not recorded which). This receptor was identified in a woman between 35 and 50 years old who had been exposed to COVID-19. Recombination linked TRBV25-1 to TRBJ1-1, and the D gene may be TRBD1, 5 bases matching. The CDR3 in this case is CASSAGVPRPEAFF. DNA sequence: TGTGCCAGCAGTGCGGGGGTCCCGCGGCCTGAAGCTTTCTTT.